The source of this TCR beta chain is a study of cytomegalovirus exposure and HLA in healthy donors (TCRdb year 2017). With respect to the entire study: According to an earlier analysis of 550 to 750 of the donors, about 179 million T cells yielded 90 million to 140 million unique TCR beta sequences and around 300 Gb of sequence data. To predict cytomegalovirus infection status, the study combined high-throughput TCR immunosequencing, statistical association of individual TCRs with disease status, and machine learning. Using immunosequencing, the study profiled T cell repertoires from about 610 subjects and related those repertoires to cytomegalovirus serostatus. Along with the 666-subject first cohort, a separate validation cohort of around 120 different subjects was used. Of the 350 to 450 genotyped donors, 65% to 90% were placed in the genetic ancestry cluster associated with self-reported Caucasian donors. Among 398 genotyped donors of the cohort, an average of 235,054 unique TCR beta nucleotide sequences were sequenced per donor, around a sixth of them non-productive. An early release covering roughly 600 HLA-typed donors comprised about 300 gigabases of sequencing data and roughly 85 million unique TCR sequences. A later genetic analysis used genome-wide SNP genotypes for about 60% of the 666 donors, treating that subset as a discovery cohort. HLA typing included class I and class II loci at four-digit resolution. Alongside the repertoire data, information on donor age, sex, ethnicity and CMV serostatus was compiled. An earlier analysis of some 500 of the donors applied high-throughput TCR beta sequencing to assess whether each TCR beta V gene segment acted as functional or pseudogenic. To study patterns of TCR occurrence, a later analysis re-analyzed previously published TCR beta repertoires from 666 donors and added high-resolution HLA genotyping. The study was designed to test whether signatures of past pathogen exposure could be identified by cataloging public T cell receptors. Roughly five DR-DQ haplotypes were handled as single units for association and clustering because linkage in the cohort was strong. Rather than using new phenotypic data, the later analysis identified candidate immune exposures from TCR beta sequences and from how often those sequences occurred across donors. All discovery cohort repertoires had been generated on a single sequencing platform. Typing coverage differed by locus: A, B, C, DRB1 and DQB1 were typed in roughly 620-640 donors, DQA1 in 500 to 550, DPA1 in around 610, and DPB1 in 472. What the study reported, not specific to this receptor: The sequencing pipeline was judged likely to have produced a cluster of highly shared sequence variants as a technical artifact. Presence/absence analyses assumed roughly uniform sequencing depth across donors, an assumption that may not hold. In a later analysis, HLA-associated TCR beta chains showed more clonal expansion and lower generation probabilities than non-associated chains that were equally common. In vitro tests confirmed that a few of the cytomegalovirus-associated TCR beta chains recognize cytomegalovirus antigens. In a later genetic analysis, fewer N-insertions in productive TCRs were reported among donors in an Asian-associated ancestry cluster than the roughly 700-donor mean. The 87-base-pair reads could not distinguish some IMGT-functional V segments, including TRBV6-2 and TRBV6-3, so those segments were excluded. This cohort had only TCR beta chains sequenced, and the lack of alpha or paired-chain data limited which features could be detected. In both the original and validation cohorts, the classifier was reported to diagnose cytomegalovirus status with high specificity and sensitivity. Specific HLA alleles were associated with 16,951 TCR beta sequences at a false discovery rate of 0.05 in a later analysis. Correlated functional status among segregating V segments might reflect linkage disequilibrium, but an unknown experimental factor could not be ruled out. Most TCR sequences were seen in very few donors, while some public TCRs were found in many individuals. Assigning TCR associations to individual alleles was difficult when HLA alleles, especially DR and DQ, strongly co-occurred. Because HLA typing was unavailable for some donors at each locus, only the typed subset was used in association tests. According to a later analysis, parvovirus B19, influenza, CMV and Epstein-Barr virus appeared linked to several top co-occurrence clusters. In a later analysis, most CMV-associated TCR beta chains were found to appear HLA-restricted, with HLA associations seemingly driven largely by CMV exposure. A further reported finding was that TCR beta sequences accurately predicted the HLA-A and HLA-B alleles for most subjects in the first cohort. In the study, around 150 TCR beta chains were listed as associated with cytomegalovirus. In a later analysis, the rate of TCR association differed among HLA loci, with DRB1 alleles having the most associated TCRs and HLA-C alleles having the fewest. V-gene and J-gene trimming of TCR beta chains was associated with a missense DCLRE1C variant in a later genetic analysis, and the association was replicated in an independent cohort. Approximately 16 rarely observed V segments, including chromosome 9 orphons, were excluded from the earlier analysis of approximately 500 of the donors because counts were too low. Immune exposure information for the cohort was limited to CMV serostatus. It was suggested by the authors that the approach could potentially be generalized to other disease states and immunological phenotypes. In an earlier analysis of some 550 of the donors, most TCR beta V segments were observed in productive rearrangements about 90% or about 30% of the time, broadly matching IMGT annotations.

In total, approximately 610 healthy bone marrow donors made up the cohort. Cohort members were all nominally healthy when sampled, although unrecorded immune exposures were likely present. The donor was CMV seropositive and belonged to the group of some 290 seropositive cohort members. Each donor provided a peripheral blood sample, and peripheral blood mononuclear cells were used for TCR beta sequencing. The Qiagen DNeasy Blood Extraction Kit was used to extract genomic DNA from the blood cell samples. Deletion took 2 bases off V and 14 bases off J, with a span of 12 bases between the germline ends. CDR1 and CDR2 are read off the germline V gene as MNHEY and SVGAGI. Inclusive of the bounding cysteine and phenylalanine, the CDR3 is 12 residues long. Only the CDR3 region is kept as DNA, spanning 36 bases read in frame from base 1. With respect to this clone: Its binding antigen is unknown. No quality values exist for individual bases; no much larger clone is one base distant.

Library preparation used the immunoSEQ multiplex PCR assay. A mixture of 60 forward primers for TCR Vbeta segments and 13 reverse primers for TCR Jbeta segments was used in the multiplex PCR. The CDR3 region of rearranged TCR beta genes was amplified from genomic DNA with a multiplex PCR assay. Amplified TCR beta libraries were sequenced as 87-base-pair reads on the Illumina HiSeq System. As for the authors' bioinformatics: Across the roughly 670 repertoires, a later analysis counted about 81 million unique TCR beta chains, roughly 11 million of which were shared by at least two donors. Raw reads were error-corrected and collapsed into unique sequences with a nearest-neighbor algorithm that merged closely related sequences to remove PCR and sequencing errors. V, D and J gene segments were assigned by aligning CDR3 sequences to IMGT reference sequences. For a sequence to be retained, at least a six-nucleotide match to both a V gene segment and a J gene segment was required. A rearrangement counted as productive if the CDR3 had no stop codons and remained in frame with V and J, and every other rearrangement counted as non-productive. CDR3 was defined according to IMGT convention as the region running from the second conserved V-encoded cysteine to the conserved J-encoded phenylalanine. The earlier analysis of some 600 of the donors excluded sequences that lacked an unambiguous match to a single V gene segment. An earlier analysis of a few hundred of the donors called V segments functional above 56.7% productive rearrangements and segregating when the between-donor standard deviation exceeded 5%. To diagnose cytomegalovirus status from the catalog of TCR beta chain sequences, a statistical classification framework was built. A later analysis assigned V and J genes by comparing TCR nucleotide sequences with IMGT/GENE-DB human TR gene sequences. Using the TCRdist pipeline, a later analysis assigned CDR3 sequences along with most-parsimonious VDJ recombination scenarios. In a later analysis, each TCR beta chain was defined by its CDR3 amino acid sequence together with its V-gene family, and reads without a unique V-gene family were excluded. To address suspected cross-contamination and a sequencing artifact, a later analysis removed 450 to 700 highly shared, low-generation-probability nucleotide sequences. In a later analysis, a clonal expansion index for each public chain was calculated from normalized within-repertoire ranks of inferred template counts. In a later analysis, generation probabilities were computed with a VDJ recombination model fitted to out-of-frame rearrangements, and the resulting probabilities were checked against IGoR. A later analysis scored TCR-TCR, TCR-HLA and TCR-CMV co-occurrence with hypergeometric tests, applying a repertoire-size bias correction to TCR pairs. False discovery rates were estimated in a later analysis by permuting HLA or CMV assignments 20 times. In a later analysis, co-occurring TCRs were grouped using DBSCAN, and TCRdist sequence similarity was added for clustering within HLA-allele-positive subsets. For co-occurrence clustering, repertoires with fewer than 30,000 or more than 120,000 public chains were excluded, along with four to six repertoires with anomalous nucleotide sharing. TCRdb holds this immuneACCESS table with in-frame rearrangements only. Some clones are missing; in checked studies, unresolved V genes explain under half, and the rest has no known cause. The V and J calls and clone size come from that table; D and trimming were worked out from the DNA. The sample table lists under 200,000 clones, 80% of them with a count of one. The top ten clones comprise roughly 6.2% of the sample.

The receptor was isolated from a male donor in good health and CMV-seropositive. This sequence uses TRBV6-5 and TRBJ1-4; TRBD1 is possibly the D segment (5 matching bases). Sequenced: PBMCs. The CDR3 amino acid sequence is: CASSYLQGTLFF. The DNA reads as follows: TGTGCCAGCAGTTACCTCCAGGGAACCCTGTTTTTT.